The 25 T cell receptor beta chains below were found in one sample sequenced in a study of TIL therapy for anti-PD-1-resistant metastatic lung cancer. Stated time point: pre-treatment sample, taken before nivolumab and TIL therapy. Tumor tissue came from excised metastases, mostly pleural nodules or supraclavicular lymph nodes. The libraries were made with immunoSEQ v3. The data were produced by immunoSEQ multiplex PCR, yet TCRdb's version contains in-frame clones alone and is incomplete. The sample consists of under 100,000 clones, 50% to 70% of them appearing once. The starting material was tumor tissue, obtained at baseline. Receptors originate from a person aged 30 to 80 with non-small cell lung cancer.

The V gene is TRBV7-2, the J gene TRBJ1-6, with a tentative D call TRBD1 (6 bases). V lost 2 bases, J lost 10 bases, and 18 bases lay in between. CDR3 length equals 16 residues. From germline, CDR1 is SGHTA and CDR2 FQGNSA. CDR3 residues: CASSLSGGGLRSPLHF. CDR3 DNA: TGTGCCAGCAGCTTAAGCGGTGGGGGGCTTCGGTCACCCCTCCACTTT. The whole variable domain, remainder taken from reference TRBV7-2 and TRBJ1-6, is GAGVSQSPSNKVTEKGKDVELRCDPISGHTALYWYRQSLGQGLEFLIYFQGNSAPDKSGLPSDRFSAERTGGSVSTLTIQRTQQEDSAVYLCASSLSGGGLRSPLHFGNGTRLTVT.

The chain has TRBV15 and TRBJ1-5, with D unresolved. The ends were cut back, 1 base at V and 7 bases at J, with 5 bases in the middle. The germline V gene has CDR1 LNHNV and CDR2 YYDKDF (reference sequence). This CDR3 region has 12 residues. The chain's CDR3 is CATSRGIQPQHF. As DNA, the CDR3 is TGTGCCACCAGCAGAGGGATCCAGCCCCAGCATTTT.

V and J are TRBV27 and TRBJ2-7; no clear D gene. The CDR3 runs 12 residues. Germline V gene data show CDR1 as MNHEY and CDR2 as SMNVEV (reference sequence). Trimming pared 7 bases from V and 3 bases from J, leaving 10 bases between. The CDR3 DNA reads as TGTGCCAGCAAGGACCGGCGCTACGAGCAGTACTTC. It codes for CASKDRRYEQYF.

This clone has just one count. The chain couples TRBV5-6 to TRBJ2-5; 9 positions agree with TRBD2. CDR3 size: 14 residues. Trimming took 0 bases from V and 5 from J; bases not matched to a gene: 2. Germline CDR1 and CDR2: SGHDT and YYEEEE. CDR3 nucleotides: TGTGCCAGCAGCTTGGGACTAGCGGTTGAGACCCAGTACTTC. It codes for CASSLGLAVETQYF.

The V and J genes are TRBV2 and TRBJ2-3; D is perhaps TRBD1 (6 bases). V lost 6 bases, J lost 3 bases, and 13 bases lay in between. The CDR3 length is 14 residues. Germline V lookup: CDR1 SNHLY, CDR2 FYNNEI. The CDR3 DNA sequence: TGTGCCAGCAGGAGATTAGGGGGTACAGATACGCAGTATTTT. This translates into CASRRLGGTDTQYF.

This chain uses TRBV5-1 with TRBJ1-2; the D is unclear. Trimming left V 4 bases short and J 7 bases short, with 8 bases between. This CDR3 has 11 residues. CDR1 is SGHRS, CDR2 YFSETQ, per germline. CDR3 nucleotides: TGCGCCAGCAGCGCAGATGGTGGCTACACCTTC. It yields the protein CASSADGGYTF.

The gene calls are TRBV9 and TRBJ2-1; the match to TRBD2 covers 8 bases. The ends lost 0 bases at V and 6 bases at J; junction bases unmatched: 8. This CDR3 has 16 amino acids. Germline lookup yields CDR1 SGDLS and CDR2 YYNGEE. The CDR3 sequence is CASSVAREGGRNEQFF. CDR3 in DNA: TGTGCCAGCAGCGTAGCCCGGGAGGGAGGCCGCAATGAGCAGTTCTTC. Using reference TRBV9 and TRBJ2-1 for the parts outside the CDR3, the full variable domain is DSGVTQTPKHLITATGQRVTLRCSPRSGDLSVYWYQQSLDQGLQFLIQYYNGEERAKGNILERFSAQQFPDLHSELNLSSLELGDSALYFCASSVAREGGRNEQFFGPGTRLTVL.

J is TRBJ2-3 and V is TRBV15, with a possible D match to TRBD1 (6 bases). This CDR3 contains 17 residues. Trimming pared 4 bases from V and 6 bases from J, leaving 23 bases between. The germline CDR1 and CDR2 sequences are LNHNV and YYDKDF (reference sequence). Written as DNA, the CDR3 is TGTGCCACCAGCACCAGTCAGGGGCCCGCCGGGGAGGATACGCAGTATTTT. Translation: CATSTSQGPAGEDTQYF.

The V call is TRBV7-9, the J call TRBJ1-1; 9 bases agree with TRBD1. The CDR3 has 15 amino acids. CDR1 and CDR2 (germline): SEHNR, FQNEAQ (reference sequence). The J segment lost 4 bases and the V segment lost 5 bases, leaving 8 bases of the junction unmatched. The CDR3 nucleotides are TGTGCCAGCAGCCTAGGGGACAGGGAAGGCACTGAAGCTTTCTTT. It encodes CASSLGDREGTEAFF. Complete variable domain (other parts from reference TRBV7-9 and TRBJ1-1): DTGVSQNPRHKITKRGQNVTFRCDPISEHNRLYWYRQTLGQGPEFLTYFQNEAQLEKSRLLSDRFSAERPKGSFSTLEIQRTEQGDSAMYLCASSLGDREGTEAFFGQGTRLTVV.

The genes are TRBV28 and TRBJ1-5; no definite D call. CDR3 size: 11 residues. The germline V and J ends were trimmed by 8 bases and 4 bases, with 6 bases remaining between them. Per the germline V gene, CDR1 is MDHEN and CDR2 is SYDVKM. DNA of the CDR3: TGTGCCAGCGGATTAAATCAGCCCCAGCATTTT. It codes for CASGLNQPQHF.

About this clone: An end of the junction does not agree with germline; a read error may underlie this. This chain connects TRBV7-9 to TRBJ2-5; D assignment may be TRBD1 or TRBD2 (6 bases each). This CDR3 region has 14 residues. CDR1 SEHNR and CDR2 FQNEAQ come from the germline V gene (reference sequence). The CDR3 here is CASSLVGGQGTQYF. CDR3 DNA sequence: TGTGCCAGCAGCTTAGTTGGGGGGCAAGGGACCCAGTACTTC.

This clone has more than one count but fewer than ten. The chain has TRBV27 and TRBJ2-3, with TRBD2 identical over 10 bases. Germline lookup yields CDR1 MNHEY and CDR2 SMNVEV (reference sequence). The CDR3 is 16 amino acids. Trimming took 2 bases from V and 3 from J; bases not matched to a gene: 5. CDR3 region: CASSLRASGSTDTQYF. For the CDR3, the DNA is TGTGCCAGCAGTTTAAGGGCTAGCGGGAGTACAGATACGCAGTATTTT.

The chain combines TRBV7-2 with TRBJ2-1; the match to TRBD1 covers 8 bases. Looked up from germline, CDR1 is SGHTA and CDR2 is FQGNSA. V was pared by 1 base and J by 9 bases, with 5 bases of the junction left unmatched. CDR3 length: 14 amino acids. Written as DNA, the CDR3 is TGTGCCAGCAGCTTAGGGGCCAGGGGGCTTGAGCAGTTCTTC. It is translated as CASSLGARGLEQFF.

CDR3 bases: TGCAGCGTTATTTGGGACAGGGAGGGCGAGCAGTACTTC. Amino acid sequence: CSVIWDREGEQYF. The chain has TRBV29-1 and TRBJ2-7; 9 positions agree with TRBD1. The J segment lost 6 bases and the V segment lost 5 bases, leaving 8 bases of the junction unmatched. The CDR3 is 13 residues long. CDR1 is SQVTM and CDR2 is ANQGSEA in the germline V gene.

This clone was detected once. The rearrangement uses TRBV7-8 and TRBJ1-5; tentatively, D is TRBD1 (6 bases). The V end was cut by 5 bases, the J end by 4 bases, with 15 bases between. The CDR3 length is 15 residues. CDR1 and CDR2 from the germline V gene are SGHVS and FQNEAQ. The CDR3 spells CASSPSGTQNQPQHF. For the CDR3, the DNA is TGTGCCAGCAGCCCGTCCGGGACACAAAATCAGCCCCAGCATTTT.

This clone was recorded a few times. The chain recombines TRBV7-9 with TRBJ1-4; D is perhaps TRBD1 (5 bases). The CDR3 covers 14 residues. Germline V gene sequence: CDR1 SEHNR, CDR2 FQNEAQ (reference sequence). V lost 6 bases, J lost 5 bases, and 13 bases lay in between. The CDR3: CASRDGTGNEKLFF. The CDR3, as DNA: TGTGCCAGCAGGGACGGGACGGGGAATGAAAAACTGTTTTTT. The full variable domain, rest sourced from reference TRBV7-9 and TRBJ1-4, is DTGVSQNPRHKITKRGQNVTFRCDPISEHNRLYWYRQTLGQGPEFLTYFQNEAQLEKSRLLSDRFSAERPKGSFSTLEIQRTEQGDSAMYLCASRDGTGNEKLFFGSGTQLSVL.

This sequence joins TRBV11-1 and TRBJ2-5, with TRBD1 matching 9 bases. Looked up from germline, CDR1 is SGHAT and CDR2 is FQDESV (reference sequence). CDR3 size: 15 residues. The ends lost 2 bases at V and 0 bases at J; junction bases unmatched: 1. The CDR3 DNA is TGTGCCAGCAGCTTAAACAGGGGGCACCAAGAGACCCAGTACTTC. This translates into CASSLNRGHQETQYF.

This clone was counted only a few times. V is TRBV10-3 and J is TRBJ2-7; D is possibly TRBD2 (5 bases). Germline assignment: CDR1 ENHRY and CDR2 SYGVKD. V was clipped by 2 bases and J by 2 bases, with 13 bases between them. This CDR3 contains 15 residues. The CDR3, as DNA: TGTGCCATCAGTGAGAGGGCGGGCACCACCTACGAGCAGTACTTC. Residues: CAISERAGTTYEQYF.

This clone was counted a few times. The gene calls are TRBV7-9 and TRBJ2-7; D possibly corresponds to TRBD1 (5 bases). The CDR3 has 12 residues. V lost 4 bases and J lost 3, with 7 bases in between. The germline V gene has CDR1 SEHNR and CDR2 FQNEAQ (reference sequence). The CDR3 loop reads CASSSQGYEQYF. CDR3 DNA sequence: TGTGCCAGCAGCTCTCAGGGCTACGAGCAGTACTTC.

This clone has just one count. The chain has TRBV29-1 and TRBJ2-7, with 9 nucleotides matching TRBD2. The CDR3 runs to 15 residues. J gave up 2 bases and V 3 bases, and 8 bases lay outside the gene matches. The germline V gene has CDR1 SQVTM and CDR2 ANQGSEA. CDR3 nucleotide sequence: TGCAGCGTTGATTTACTAGCGGGCCCAACCTACGAGCAGTACTTC. Translating gives CSVDLLAGPTYEQYF.

The rearrangement joins TRBV2 to TRBJ1-1, with D possibly being TRBD1 (6 bases). Per the germline V gene, CDR1 is SNHLY and CDR2 is FYNNEI. The CDR3 runs 11 residues. V was clipped by 4 bases and J by 11 bases, with 11 bases between them. The CDR3: CASSVGQMAFF. The CDR3 DNA follows: TGTGCCAGCAGTGTCGGACAGATGGCTTTCTTT.

This clone is a singleton in its sample. This chain links TRBV7-9 with TRBJ1-3; D call uncertain. CDR3 length equals 13 residues. Germline CDR1 reads SEHNR; CDR2 reads FQNEAQ (reference sequence). Trimming left V 5 bases short and J 4 bases short, with 9 bases between. The CDR3 DNA reads TGTGCCAGCAGCCTCGGACCGGGAAACACCATATATTTT. Translating gives CASSLGPGNTIYF.

V is TRBV2 and J is TRBJ2-3; D remains ambiguous. The V end lost 0 bases, the J end lost 6 bases, and 16 bases lay between the germline ends. Germline V gene data show CDR1 as SNHLY and CDR2 as FYNNEI. This CDR3 region has 16 residues. As DNA, the CDR3 is TGTGCCAGCAGTGAAGCGCTTTGGGCCGGTAATGATACGCAGTATTTT. Its protein product is CASSEALWAGNDTQYF.

This clone was seen more than once but under ten times. The rearrangement joins TRBV7-8 to TRBJ1-1; no reliable D call. The germline V gene encodes CDR1 SGHVS and CDR2 FQNEAQ. Trimming shortened V by 8 bases and J by 4 bases, and 11 bases separated the two germline ends. The CDR3 runs 12 residues. The CDR3 nucleotides read TGTGCCAGCCGCGAACAAGGCACTGAAGCTTTCTTT. Its protein product is CASREQGTEAFF.

J is TRBJ2-1 and V is TRBV23-1; 8 positions match TRBD1. TRBV23-1 is designated an ORF whose function remains uncertain. V was pared by 4 bases and J by 3 bases, with 8 bases of the junction left unmatched. This CDR3 has 16 amino acids. The CDR3 loop reads CASSPKDRGNYNEQFF. The CDR3 DNA reads as TGCGCCAGCAGTCCTAAAGACAGGGGCAACTACAATGAGCAGTTCTTC.